This passage covers 14 T cell receptor beta chains from one sample sequenced in a study of early T cells in non-severe SARS-CoV-2 infection (dated by TCRdb to the early 2020s). The library was built by means of 5' RACE. The run used a NextSeq 500. TCRdb redid the processing of the public reads, applying fastp at Q25 and MiXCR, and retained in-frame beta chains. Each record represents a unique CDR3 protein, reported with the most common genes and DNA among its rows. The sample has tens of thousands of distinct CDR3 sequences on record, about 12% of them singletons. Of the sample, 3.5% to 4.5% falls within the top ten clones. The sequencing input was whole blood. The receptor set was obtained from an adult who was a healthcare worker with PCR-confirmed SARS-CoV-2 infection or an uninfected control (not recorded which).

In this sample, this clonotype turned up a few times. This chain uses TRBV4-1 with TRBJ2-1; D is unresolved. The V and J ends lost 1 base and 6 bases respectively, with 10 bases between them. The CDR3 contains 14 residues. Germline values: CDR1 MGHRA, CDR2 YSYEKL. The CDR3 protein is CASSQAGQSNEQFF. CDR3 DNA: TGCGCCAGCAGCCAAGCCGGGCAATCCAATGAGCAGTTCTTC.

V is TRBV5-4 and J is TRBJ2-2; D might be TRBD1 (6 bases). The germline V gene encodes CDR1 SGHNT and CDR2 YYREEE (reference sequence). The CDR3 has 16 residues. Trimming removed 5 bases at V and 2 bases at J, with 16 bases between. CDR3 in DNA: TGTGCCAGCAGGCAGGGGACCCAAGGAAACACCGGGGAGCTGTTTTTT. The encoded protein is CASRQGTQGNTGELFF. The full variable domain, rest sourced from reference TRBV5-4 and TRBJ2-2, is ETGVTQSPTHLIKTRGQQVTLRCSSQSGHNTVSWYQQALGQGPQFIFQYYREEENGRGNFPPRFSGLQFPNYSSELNVNALELDDSALYLCASRQGTQGNTGELFFGEGSRLTVL.

In its sample, this clonotype was seen many times. The chain employs TRBV10-3 and TRBJ1-1, with TRBD1 identical over 7 bases. Germline V lookup: CDR1 ENHRY, CDR2 SYGVKD. The length of the CDR3 is 13 residues. The V segment lost 7 bases and the J segment 4 bases; nucleotides outside the gene matches: 6. The CDR3 DNA follows: TGTGCCATCAAAGAGCAGGGGGGCACTGAAGCTTTCTTT. The encoded protein is CAIKEQGGTEAFF.

This clonotype came up a few times. The V gene is TRBV20-1, the J gene TRBJ2-3; 10 nucleotides line up with TRBD2. CDR1 and CDR2 from the germline V gene are DFQATT and SNEGSKA (reference sequence). Germline trimming cut 0 bases from V and 2 bases from J; bases unmatched to any gene: 11. The CDR3 covers 18 residues. This CDR3 is CSARDSPETSGITDTQYF. The CDR3 bases are TGCAGTGCTAGAGATAGCCCTGAAACTAGCGGGATCACAGATACGCAGTATTTT.

This clonotype came up a few times. This chain connects TRBV5-1 to TRBJ1-4, with 10 bases aligning to TRBD1. The CDR3 is made up of 16 amino acids. With 0 bases clipped from V and 11 bases from J, the junction kept 10 bases outside the gene matches. Germline V CDR1 and CDR2: SGHRS, YFSETQ. The CDR3 loop reads CASSLGTGTGAEKLFF. In DNA form, the CDR3 reads TGCGCCAGCAGCTTGGGGACTGGGACAGGGGCCGAGAAACTGTTTTTT.

The chain has TRBV28 and TRBJ2-1, with TRBD2 identical over 14 bases. Germline V CDR1 and CDR2: MDHEN, SYDVKM. The J segment lost 6 bases and the V segment lost 7 bases, leaving 11 bases of the junction unmatched. The CDR3 covers 17 residues. CDR3 region: CASIPSGTSGRGNEQFF. The CDR3 DNA is TGTGCCAGCATTCCGTCGGGGACTAGCGGGAGAGGCAATGAGCAGTTCTTC.

The chain couples TRBV7-3 to TRBJ2-2; TRBD2 matches at 14 bases. The junction had 17 bases not matched to a gene; V was cut back by 5 bases and J by 6 bases. This CDR3 is built from 20 residues. The germline gives CDR1 SGHTA, CDR2 FQGTGA. This chain's CDR3 is CASSARLAGGPEMFSGELFF. DNA for the CDR3: TGTGCCAGCAGCGCCCGACTAGCGGGAGGGCCGGAAATGTTCTCCGGGGAGCTGTTTTTT.

In its sample, this clonotype was seen many times. The junction does not match germline at one end; this may be a read error. The rearrangement joins TRBV3-1 to TRBJ1-1; 7 bases line up with TRBD1. Germline assignment: CDR1 LGHDT and CDR2 YNNKEL (reference sequence). This CDR3 spans 13 amino acids. CDR3 sequence (DNA): TGTGCCAGCAGCGATACAGGGGACACTGAAGTTTTCTTT. This sequence encodes CASSDTGDTEVFF.

This sequence joins TRBV5-4 and TRBJ2-1, with D perhaps TRBD2 (5 bases). V was shortened by 7 bases and J by 8 bases, with 10 bases between the two germline ends. The CDR3 sequence is 11 residues long. CDR1 is SGHNT, CDR2 YYREEE, per germline (reference sequence). The DNA for the CDR3 is TGTGCCAGCTCACCCGGGGATGAGCAGTTCTTC. Its translation is CASSPGDEQFF.

This clonotype was seen only a few times. V gene TRBV20-1 combines with J gene TRBJ2-1; D possibly corresponds to TRBD1 (6 bases). Trimming cost V 6 bases and J 6 bases, with 18 bases left between them. CDR3 size: 14 residues. The germline CDR1 and CDR2 sequences are DFQATT and SNEGSKA (reference sequence). This CDR3 is CSAPSLQGTNEQFF. CDR3 nucleotide sequence: TGCAGTGCCCCCTCGTTACAGGGAACCAATGAGCAGTTCTTC.

This clonotype was seen only a few times. The rearrangement joins TRBV27 to TRBJ2-6; tentatively, D is TRBD1 or TRBD2 (5 bases each). CDR1 MNHEY and CDR2 SMNVEV come from the germline V gene (reference sequence). This CDR3 contains 17 residues. V lost 5 bases, J lost 0 bases, and 14 bases lay in between. CDR3 sequence: CASSRWDGRSGANVLTF. For the CDR3, the DNA is TGTGCCAGCAGTCGGTGGGACGGTCGCTCTGGGGCCAACGTCCTGACTTTC.

This chain uses TRBV29-1 with TRBJ2-5; TRBD2 matches at 8 bases. CDR3 length: 13 residues. J was trimmed by 5 bases and V by 7 bases; bases with no gene match: 9. The germline V gene has CDR1 SQVTM and CDR2 ANQGSEA. CDR3 nucleotide sequence: TGCAGCGGCGCCGGGACTAGGGTGGAGACCCAGTACTTC. Protein: CSGAGTRVETQYF.

This clonotype showed up just a few times. The chain carries TRBV5-1 and TRBJ2-1; D may be TRBD2 (5 bases). V lost 0 bases, J lost 4 bases, and 11 bases lay in between. CDR3 length: 15 residues. Germline values: CDR1 SGHRS, CDR2 YFSETQ. CDR3 sequence reads: CASSLAAGIYNEQFF. CDR3 in DNA: TGCGCCAGCAGCTTGGCTGCCGGGATTTACAATGAGCAGTTCTTC.

The chain is built from TRBV29-1 and TRBJ1-1, with a tentative D call TRBD1 (6 bases). Germline assignment: CDR1 SQVTM and CDR2 ANQGSEA. The CDR3 is 13 residues long. Trimming pared 6 bases from V and 5 bases from J, leaving 16 bases between. CDR3 DNA sequence: TGCAGCGTCCAGGGGTTGAGGGGGACTGAAGCTTTCTTT. The encoded protein is CSVQGLRGTEAFF.